What follows are 26 T cell receptor beta chains derived from one specimen sequenced in a study of cytomegalovirus exposure and HLA in healthy donors. Primers: 60 Vbeta forward and 13 Jbeta reverse. Assay: immunoSEQ multiplex PCR; the TCRdb copy retains only in-frame clones and omits some. The data contain about 150,000 clones, about three quarters of them seen just once; the ten biggest clones take up about 13%. Source material: PBMCs. These TCRs come from a man aged 40-49 years in good health and CMV-seropositive.

This clone came up a few times. This chain uses TRBV11-2 with TRBJ2-3; 8 nucleotides line up with TRBD1. The CDR3 has 16 amino acids. Unmatched junction bases numbered 9, after V lost 4 bases and J lost 3 bases. Germline values: CDR1 SGHAT, CDR2 FQNNGV. The CDR3 here is CASSSRQGKGTDTQYF. The CDR3 DNA reads TGTGCCAGCAGCTCACGACAGGGGAAGGGGACAGATACGCAGTATTTT.

The genes are TRBV9 and TRBJ2-2; tentatively, D is TRBD2 (5 bases). The CDR3 spans 14 residues. Trimming removed 0 bases at V and 5 bases at J, with 8 bases between. Germline CDR1 SGDLS, CDR2 YYNGEE. DNA for the CDR3: TGTGCCAGCAGCGTAGGCTGGAGGACCGGGGAGCTGTTTTTT. It translates to CASSVGWRTGELFF.

The chain recombines TRBV4-3 with TRBJ1-5; D ambiguous. CDR1 and CDR2 (germline): LGHNA, YSLEER. Between the trimmed V and J ends, which lost 0 bases and 6 bases, there was a span of 6 bases. The CDR3 runs to 13 residues. CDR3 region: CASSQESGQPQHF. The DNA of the CDR3 is TGCGCCAGCAGCCAAGAGTCCGGTCAGCCCCAGCATTTT.

V is TRBV10-3 and J is TRBJ1-1; D ambiguous. Trimming cost V 7 bases and J 5 bases, with 23 bases left between them. The CDR3 runs to 16 residues. Germline-derived CDR1 and CDR2 are ENHRY and SYGVKD. Here the CDR3 DNA reads TGTGCCATCAATCAACGGGGAAAGAATTTAAAAACTGAAGCTTTCTTT. This gives the protein CAINQRGKNLKTEAFF.

CDR3 region: CASSYQQGVFTEAFF. The CDR3 nucleotides are TGTGCCAGCAGTTACCAACAGGGGGTATTCACTGAAGCTTTCTTT. The rearrangement links TRBV6-6 to TRBJ1-1; 8 nucleotides match TRBD1. Trimming removed 2 bases from V and 4 bases from J; junction bases left unmatched: 6. The CDR3 totals 15 residues. Germline values: CDR1 MNHNY, CDR2 SVGAGI (reference sequence).

This clone was counted only a few times. The gene calls are TRBV9 and TRBJ1-2, with 8 bases aligning to TRBD1. The CDR3 loop spans 14 amino acids. Germline-derived CDR1 and CDR2 are SGDLS and YYNGEE. The J segment lost 2 bases and the V segment lost 0 bases, leaving 0 bases of the junction unmatched. This CDR3 is CASSVGQGNYGYTF. The CDR3 bases are TGTGCCAGCAGCGTAGGACAGGGGAACTATGGCTACACCTTC.

The gene calls are TRBV7-9 and TRBJ1-2; D gene ambiguous. The V gene's germline CDR1 is SEHNR and CDR2 FQNEAQ (reference sequence). This CDR3 region has 14 residues. Trimming took off 1 base at V and 4 bases at J, with 10 bases between the two ends. The CDR3 reads CASSLGAPVYGYTF. CDR3 nucleotide sequence: TGTGCCAGCAGCTTAGGCGCACCCGTCTATGGCTACACCTTC.

The genes are TRBV28 and TRBJ2-1, with D perhaps TRBD2 (6 bases). Germline CDR1 MDHEN, CDR2 SYDVKM. This CDR3 is 15 amino acids long. V was cut by 5 bases and J by 2 bases, with 13 bases left in between. In DNA form, the CDR3 reads TGTGCCAGCAGTGTTGGAGGAGGGGCCTACAATGAGCAGTTCTTC. Translation gives CASSVGGGAYNEQFF.

The CDR3 region has the DNA TGTGCCAGCAGTAAACTAGTGGGTGAGCAGTTCTTC. This sequence encodes CASSKLVGEQFF. This rearrangement joins TRBV2 to TRBJ2-1; D might be TRBD2 (5 bases). CDR3 length: 12 amino acids. Germline CDR1 SNHLY, CDR2 FYNNEI. Trimming removed 5 bases from V and 9 bases from J, with 11 bases in between.

The gene calls are TRBV2 and TRBJ2-3, with 7 bases aligning to TRBD1. The V gene end was trimmed by 3 bases and the J gene end by 6 bases; junction bases not matched to a gene: 15. This CDR3 is built from 17 residues. Germline V gene sequence: CDR1 SNHLY, CDR2 FYNNEI. This chain's CDR3 is CASSDPYDRVATDTQYF. DNA of the CDR3: TGTGCCAGCAGTGACCCGTACGACAGGGTAGCCACGGATACGCAGTATTTT.

This clone was counted between two and nine times. This sequence joins TRBV19 and TRBJ1-5; D uncertain. Germline-derived CDR1 and CDR2 are LNHDA and SQIVND (reference sequence). CDR3 length: 14 residues. V was cut by 2 bases and J by 3 bases, with 8 bases left in between. The CDR3 DNA follows: TGTGCCAGTAGTATAAGGAGTAACAATCAGCCCCAGCATTTT. As protein: CASSIRSNNQPQHF.

The J gene is TRBJ1-1, the V gene TRBV5-1; D is ambiguous. Trimming pared 0 bases from V and 5 bases from J, leaving 8 bases between. From germline, CDR1 is SGHRS and CDR2 YFSETQ. The CDR3 has 13 residues. CDR3 in amino acids: CASSLGPGTEAFF. The DNA for the CDR3 is TGCGCCAGCAGCTTGGGTCCGGGGACTGAAGCTTTCTTT.

This clone showed up just once. This chain uses TRBV13 with TRBJ2-5, with 7 positions matching TRBD1. The J call may be mistaken, given a closer DNA end match to TRBJ2-7. CDR3 length equals 15 residues. CDR1 is PRHDT, CDR2 FYEKMQ, per germline (reference sequence). The CDR3 DNA reads TGTGCCAGCAGTCATAGGACAGGCTACTCCTACGAGCAGTACTTC. Encoded protein: CASSHRTGYSYEQYF.

This clone occurred once. The CDR3 region is CASSPGDKGSPLHF. DNA for the CDR3: TGCGCCAGCAGCCCGGGTGATAAAGGTTCACCCCTCCACTTT. V and J are TRBV5-1 and TRBJ1-6; no firm D call. V lost 4 bases and J lost 9, with 14 bases in between. Germline V CDR1 and CDR2: SGHRS, YFSETQ. This CDR3 is 14 amino acids long.

V gene TRBV7-8 combines with J gene TRBJ2-7; 7 nucleotides match TRBD2. The V gene end was trimmed by 5 bases and the J gene end by 0 bases; junction bases not matched to a gene: 7. This CDR3 is built from 15 residues. The germline V gene encodes CDR1 SGHVS and CDR2 FQNEAQ. CDR3 protein: CASSPVASGSYEQYF. In nucleotides, the CDR3 is TGTGCCAGCAGCCCGGTGGCTAGCGGCTCCTACGAGCAGTACTTC.

This chain joins TRBV7-2 and TRBJ2-5, with 13 nucleotides matching TRBD2. V gave up 5 bases and J gave up 4 bases; unmatched junction bases: 7. The germline V gene encodes CDR1 SGHTA and CDR2 FQGNSA. The length of the CDR3 is 16 residues. CDR3 in amino acids: CASSTGGLAGAETQYF. The CDR3 DNA reads TGTGCCAGCAGCACCGGCGGACTAGCGGGAGCAGAGACCCAGTACTTC.

V usage is TRBV6-6 and J usage is TRBJ1-1, with D maybe TRBD1 (6 bases). The CDR3 consists of 14 residues. Trimming removed 5 bases at V and 11 bases at J, with 21 bases between. Germline CDR1 reads MNHNY; CDR2 reads SVGAGI (reference sequence). Here the CDR3 DNA reads TGTGCCAGCAGTCTTAGGACAGCGGCCAGTGGGGCTTTCTTT. Its protein product is CASSLRTAASGAFF.

This chain's CDR3 is CASSFIRAELYEQYF. As DNA, the CDR3 is TGTGCCAGCAGTTTCATAAGAGCGGAACTCTACGAGCAGTACTTC. V usage is TRBV7-2 and J usage is TRBJ2-7, with TRBD2 as a possible D gene (5 bases). The germline V and J ends were trimmed by 6 bases and 3 bases, with 18 bases remaining between them. The CDR3 has 15 residues. Germline-derived CDR1 and CDR2 are SGHTA and FQGNSA.

This chain joins TRBV28 and TRBJ2-7, with 11 bases aligning to TRBD2. From germline, CDR1 is MDHEN and CDR2 SYDVKM. The CDR3 runs 14 residues. V shed 8 bases and J 4 bases; nucleotides not matched to a gene: 7. CDR3: CASETGTSGYEQYF. The CDR3 coding sequence is TGTGCCAGCGAGACCGGGACTAGCGGTTACGAGCAGTACTTC.

The chain uses TRBV23-1 and TRBJ2-4; D is unclear. TRBV23-1 is an open reading frame whose function is uncertain. V was clipped by 2 bases and J by 2 bases, with 10 bases between them. This CDR3 spans 15 amino acids. CDR3 nucleotides: TGCGCCAGCAGTCAACCGGGTTGCCCCAAAAACATTCAGTACTTC. Its protein product is CASSQPGCPKNIQYF.

This clone was seen just once. The chain has TRBV15 and TRBJ2-1; 9 nucleotides line up with TRBD1. CDR3 length: 14 amino acids. The V gene end was trimmed by 3 bases and the J gene end by 8 bases; junction bases not matched to a gene: 5. Germline CDR1 is LNHNV and CDR2 is YYDKDF (reference sequence). For the CDR3, the DNA is TGTGCCACCAGCAGTTACAGGGGGCGAGATGAGCAGTTCTTC. Translation: CATSSYRGRDEQFF.

CDR3 in DNA: TGTGCCAGCACCGCTAGCGGAATCTCCTACAATGAGCAGTTCTTC. The encoded protein is CASTASGISYNEQFF. This chain connects TRBV6-1 to TRBJ2-1; 7 bases are a match to TRBD2. V lost 7 bases, J lost 0 bases, and 6 bases stayed unmatched. Germline V lookup: CDR1 MNHNS, CDR2 SASEGT. This CDR3 is 15 amino acids long.

The chain couples TRBV5-8 to TRBJ1-2; 8 nucleotides agree with TRBD1. Germline V gene lookup returns CDR1 SGHTS and CDR2 YDEGEE. CDR3 length: 14 residues. V lost 0 bases to trimming and J lost 6 bases; unmatched junction nucleotides: 4. This chain's CDR3 is CASSLAGQVDGYTF. CDR3 coding DNA: TGTGCCAGCAGCTTGGCGGGACAGGTAGATGGCTACACCTTC.

The chain joins TRBV4-3 to TRBJ1-5; no definite D call. Trimming removed 0 bases from V and 2 bases from J, with 11 bases in between. This CDR3 has 16 residues. Germline CDR1 reads LGHNA; CDR2 reads YSLEER. The CDR3 reads CASSQDLVEGNQPQHF. Here the CDR3 DNA reads TGCGCCAGCAGCCAAGATCTGGTTGAGGGCAATCAGCCCCAGCATTTT.

The chain links TRBV7-2 to TRBJ2-7, with D possibly being TRBD1 (6 bases). Trimming removed 5 bases from V and 3 bases from J, with 11 bases in between. The CDR3 is 13 residues long. Germline CDR1 and CDR2: SGHTA and FQGNSA. CDR3 nucleotide sequence: TGTGCCAGCAGCCCCGGACAGATCTACGAGCAGTACTTC. The encoded protein is CASSPGQIYEQYF.

This rearrangement joins TRBV10-3 to TRBJ2-7; possibly TRBD1 for D (5 bases). The length of the CDR3 is 15 residues. Per germline, CDR1 ENHRY and CDR2 SYGVKD. V was pared by 0 bases and J by 3 bases, with 12 bases between. This CDR3 reads CAISESSRASYEQYF. The CDR3 nucleotides are TGTGCCATCAGTGAGTCGAGCAGGGCAAGCTACGAGCAGTACTTC.